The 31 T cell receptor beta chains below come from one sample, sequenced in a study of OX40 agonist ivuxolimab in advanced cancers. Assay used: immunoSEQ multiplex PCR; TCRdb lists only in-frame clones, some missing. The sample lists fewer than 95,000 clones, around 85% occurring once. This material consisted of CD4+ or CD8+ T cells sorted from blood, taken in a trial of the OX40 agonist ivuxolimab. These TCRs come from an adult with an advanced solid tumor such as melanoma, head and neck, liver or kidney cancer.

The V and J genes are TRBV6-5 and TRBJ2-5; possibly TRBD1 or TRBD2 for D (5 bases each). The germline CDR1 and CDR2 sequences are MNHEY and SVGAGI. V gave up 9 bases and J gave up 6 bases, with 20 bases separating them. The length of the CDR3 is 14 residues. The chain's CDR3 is CASSPGNRGKTQYF. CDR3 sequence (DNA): TGTGCCAGTTCCCCAGGGAATCGGGGCAAGACCCAGTACTTC.

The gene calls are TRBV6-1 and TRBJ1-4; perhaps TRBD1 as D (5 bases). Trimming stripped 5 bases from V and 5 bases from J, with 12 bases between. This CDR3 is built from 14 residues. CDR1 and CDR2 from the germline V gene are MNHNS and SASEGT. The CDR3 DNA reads TGTGCCAGCAGTCCGGGACGGATAAATGAAAAACTGTTTTTT. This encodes CASSPGRINEKLFF.

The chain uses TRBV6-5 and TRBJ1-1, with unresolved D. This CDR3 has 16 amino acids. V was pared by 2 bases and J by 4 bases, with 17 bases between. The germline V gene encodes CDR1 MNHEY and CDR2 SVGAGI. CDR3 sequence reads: CASSYTRPPQITEAFF. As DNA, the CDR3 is TGTGCCAGCAGTTACACTCGCCCCCCCCAGATCACTGAAGCTTTCTTT.

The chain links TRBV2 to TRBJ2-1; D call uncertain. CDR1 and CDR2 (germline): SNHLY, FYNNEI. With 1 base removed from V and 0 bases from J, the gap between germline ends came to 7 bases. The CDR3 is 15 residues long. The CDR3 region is CASSEGHSSYNEQFF. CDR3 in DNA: TGTGCCAGCAGTGAAGGGCACAGCTCCTACAATGAGCAGTTCTTC.

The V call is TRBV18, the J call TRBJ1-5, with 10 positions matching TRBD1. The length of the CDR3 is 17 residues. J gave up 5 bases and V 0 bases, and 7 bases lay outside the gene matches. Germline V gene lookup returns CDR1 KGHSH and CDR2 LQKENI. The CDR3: CASSPPPGQGLDQPQHF. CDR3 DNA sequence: TGTGCCAGCTCACCACCGCCGGGACAGGGGTTGGATCAGCCCCAGCATTTT.

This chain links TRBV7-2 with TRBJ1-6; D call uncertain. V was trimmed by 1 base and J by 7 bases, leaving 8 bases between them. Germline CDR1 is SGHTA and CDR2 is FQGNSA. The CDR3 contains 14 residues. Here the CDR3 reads CASSLVGPNSPLHF. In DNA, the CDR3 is TGTGCCAGCAGCTTAGTCGGTCCGAATTCACCCCTCCACTTT.

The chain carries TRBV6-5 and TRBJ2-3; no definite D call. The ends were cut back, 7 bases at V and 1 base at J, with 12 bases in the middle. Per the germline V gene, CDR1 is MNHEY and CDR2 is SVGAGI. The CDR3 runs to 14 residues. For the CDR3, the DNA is TGTGCCAGCAAAGGAACAGCCCGCACAGATACGCAGTATTTT. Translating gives CASKGTARTDTQYF.

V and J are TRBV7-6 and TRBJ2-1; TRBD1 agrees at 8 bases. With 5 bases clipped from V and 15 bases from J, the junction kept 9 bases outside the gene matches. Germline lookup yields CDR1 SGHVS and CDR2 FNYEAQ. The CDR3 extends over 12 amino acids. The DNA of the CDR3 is TGTGCCAGCAGCAACGGGGACAGGCTAAGGTTCTTC. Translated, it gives CASSNGDRLRFF.

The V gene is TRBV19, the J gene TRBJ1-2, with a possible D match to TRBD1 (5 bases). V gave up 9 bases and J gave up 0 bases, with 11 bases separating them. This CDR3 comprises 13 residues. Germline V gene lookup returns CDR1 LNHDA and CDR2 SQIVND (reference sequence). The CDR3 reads CASKDTTNYGYTF. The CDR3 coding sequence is TGTGCCAGCAAGGACACCACTAACTATGGCTACACCTTC.

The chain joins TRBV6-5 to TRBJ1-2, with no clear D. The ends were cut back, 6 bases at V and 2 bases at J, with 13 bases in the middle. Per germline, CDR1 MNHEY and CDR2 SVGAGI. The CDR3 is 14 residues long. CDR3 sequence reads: CASRPPGGNYGYTF. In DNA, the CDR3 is TGTGCCAGCAGACCTCCGGGAGGAAACTATGGCTACACCTTC.

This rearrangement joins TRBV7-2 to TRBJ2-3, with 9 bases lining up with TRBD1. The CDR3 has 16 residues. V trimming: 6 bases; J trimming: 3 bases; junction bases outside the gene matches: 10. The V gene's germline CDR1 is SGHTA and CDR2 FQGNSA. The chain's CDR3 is CASSRTGTGRTDTQYF. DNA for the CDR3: TGTGCCAGCAGTCGTACAGGGACAGGGCGGACAGATACGCAGTATTTT.

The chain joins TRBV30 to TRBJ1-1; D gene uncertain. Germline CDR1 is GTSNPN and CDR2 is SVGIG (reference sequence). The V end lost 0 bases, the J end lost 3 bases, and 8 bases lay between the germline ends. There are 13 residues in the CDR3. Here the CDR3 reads CAWSVETYTEAFF. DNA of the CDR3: TGTGCCTGGAGTGTGGAGACTTACACTGAAGCTTTCTTT.

The CDR3 here is CASSFGGGTYEQYF. In nucleotides, the CDR3 is TGCGCCAGCAGCTTTGGCGGGGGCACCTACGAGCAGTACTTC. V and J are TRBV5-1 and TRBJ2-5; weak D call: TRBD2 (7 bases). The DNA end is more similar to TRBJ2-7, so the J call may be wrong. The CDR3 length is 14 residues. Germline V gives CDR1 SGHRS, CDR2 YFSETQ.

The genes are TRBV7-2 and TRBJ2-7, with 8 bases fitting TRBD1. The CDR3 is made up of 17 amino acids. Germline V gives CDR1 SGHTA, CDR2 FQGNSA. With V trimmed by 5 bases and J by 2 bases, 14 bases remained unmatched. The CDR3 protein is CASSVYPRGPRPYEQYF. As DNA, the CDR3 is TGTGCCAGCAGCGTATACCCCAGGGGGCCGCGCCCCTACGAGCAGTACTTC.

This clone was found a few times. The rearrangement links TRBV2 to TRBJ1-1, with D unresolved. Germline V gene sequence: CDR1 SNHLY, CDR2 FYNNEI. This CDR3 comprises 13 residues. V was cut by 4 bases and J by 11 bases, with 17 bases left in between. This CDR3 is CASSVGPELGAFF. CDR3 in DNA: TGTGCCAGCAGTGTTGGGCCAGAACTAGGGGCTTTCTTT.

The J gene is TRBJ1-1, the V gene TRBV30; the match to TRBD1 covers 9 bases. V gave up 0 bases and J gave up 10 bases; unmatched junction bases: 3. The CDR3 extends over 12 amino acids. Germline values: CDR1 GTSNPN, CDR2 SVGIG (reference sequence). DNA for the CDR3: TGTGCCTGGAGTGTACAGGGGGCTGTAGCTTTCTTT. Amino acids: CAWSVQGAVAFF. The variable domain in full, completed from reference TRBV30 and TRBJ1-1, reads SQTIHQWPATLVQPVGSPLSLECTVEGTSNPNLYWYRQAAGRGLQLLFYSVGIGQISSEVPQNLSASRPQDRQFILSSKKLLLSDSGFYLCAWSVQGAVAFFGQGTRLTVV.

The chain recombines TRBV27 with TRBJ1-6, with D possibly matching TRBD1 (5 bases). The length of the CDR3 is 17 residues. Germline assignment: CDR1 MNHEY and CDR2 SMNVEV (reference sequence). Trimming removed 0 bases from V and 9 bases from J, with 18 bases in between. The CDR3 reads CASSLSYGGDFRSPLHF. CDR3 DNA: TGTGCCAGCAGTTTATCGTACGGGGGGGACTTTCGTTCACCCCTCCACTTT.

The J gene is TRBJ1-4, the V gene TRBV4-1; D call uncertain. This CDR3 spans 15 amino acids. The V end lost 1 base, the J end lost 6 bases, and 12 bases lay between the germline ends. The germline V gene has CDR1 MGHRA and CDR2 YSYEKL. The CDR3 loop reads CASSQGKSRDEKLFF. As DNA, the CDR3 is TGCGCCAGCAGCCAAGGGAAATCGAGGGATGAAAAACTGTTTTTT.

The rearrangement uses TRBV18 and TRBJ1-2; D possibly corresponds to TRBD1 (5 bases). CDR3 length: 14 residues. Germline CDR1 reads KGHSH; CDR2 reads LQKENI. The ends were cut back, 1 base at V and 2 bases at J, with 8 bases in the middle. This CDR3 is CASSPRDGNYGYTF. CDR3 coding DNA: TGTGCCAGCTCACCACGGGACGGAAACTATGGCTACACCTTC.

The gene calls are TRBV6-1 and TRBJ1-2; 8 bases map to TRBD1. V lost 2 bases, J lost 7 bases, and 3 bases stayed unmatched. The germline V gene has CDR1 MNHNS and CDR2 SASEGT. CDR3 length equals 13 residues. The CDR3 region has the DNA TGTGCCAGCAGTGAACAGGGGGCGGGTGGCTACACCTTC. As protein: CASSEQGAGGYTF.

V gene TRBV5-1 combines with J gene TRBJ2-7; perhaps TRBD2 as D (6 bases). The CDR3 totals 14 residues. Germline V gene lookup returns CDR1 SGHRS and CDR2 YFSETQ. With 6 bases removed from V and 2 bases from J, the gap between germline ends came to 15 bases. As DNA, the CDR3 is TGCGCCAGCAACGGAGGGGAGAGAGCCTACGAGCAGTACTTC. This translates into CASNGGERAYEQYF. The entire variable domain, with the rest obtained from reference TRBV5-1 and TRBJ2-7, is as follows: KAGVTQTPRYLIKTRGQQVTLSCSPISGHRSVSWYQQTPGQGLQFLFEYFSETQRNKGNFPGRFSGRQFSNSRSEMNVSTLELGDSALYLCASNGGERAYEQYFGPGTRLTVT.

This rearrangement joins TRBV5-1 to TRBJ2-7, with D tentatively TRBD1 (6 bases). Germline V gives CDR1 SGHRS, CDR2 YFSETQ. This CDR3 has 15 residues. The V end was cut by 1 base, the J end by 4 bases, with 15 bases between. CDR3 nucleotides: TGCGCCAGCAGCTTGAACAGGGTAGCTCGATACGAGCAGTACTTC. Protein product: CASSLNRVARYEQYF.

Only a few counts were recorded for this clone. CDR3 nucleotide sequence: TGTGCCAGCAGCCAACACACAGGGGGAAACTACGAGCAGTACTTC. Translating it yields CASSQHTGGNYEQYF. The rearrangement uses TRBV14 and TRBJ2-7; 8 bases line up with TRBD1. The CDR3 is 15 amino acids. The germline CDR1 and CDR2 sequences are SGHDN and FVKESK. Trimming removed 2 bases from V and 3 bases from J; junction bases left unmatched: 6.

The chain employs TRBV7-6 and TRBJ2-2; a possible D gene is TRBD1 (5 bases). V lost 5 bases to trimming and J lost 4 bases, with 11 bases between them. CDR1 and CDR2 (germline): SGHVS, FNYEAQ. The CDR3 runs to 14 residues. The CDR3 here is CASSPTGPTGELFF. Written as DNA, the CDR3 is TGTGCCAGCAGCCCCACAGGACCCACCGGGGAGCTGTTTTTT.

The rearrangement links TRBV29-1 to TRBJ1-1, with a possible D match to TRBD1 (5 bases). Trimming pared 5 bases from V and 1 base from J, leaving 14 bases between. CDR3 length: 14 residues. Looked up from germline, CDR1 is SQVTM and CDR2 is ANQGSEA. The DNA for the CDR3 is TGCAGCGTTCAGCCGGGACGCAAGAACACTGAAGCTTTCTTT. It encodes CSVQPGRKNTEAFF.

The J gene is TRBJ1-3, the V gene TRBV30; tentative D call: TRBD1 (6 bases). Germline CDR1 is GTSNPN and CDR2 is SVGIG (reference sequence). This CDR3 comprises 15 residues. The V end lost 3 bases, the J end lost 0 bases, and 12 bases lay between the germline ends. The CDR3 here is CAWSAGVSSGNTIYF. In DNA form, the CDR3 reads TGTGCCTGGAGCGCAGGGGTTTCCTCTGGAAACACCATATATTTT.

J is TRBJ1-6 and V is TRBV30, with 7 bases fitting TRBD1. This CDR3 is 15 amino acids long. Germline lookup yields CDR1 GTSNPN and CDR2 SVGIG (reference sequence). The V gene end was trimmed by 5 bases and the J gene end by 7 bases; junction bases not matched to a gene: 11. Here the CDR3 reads CAWLTGPGENSPLHF. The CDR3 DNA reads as TGTGCCTGGTTGACAGGGCCCGGAGAAAATTCACCCCTCCACTTT.

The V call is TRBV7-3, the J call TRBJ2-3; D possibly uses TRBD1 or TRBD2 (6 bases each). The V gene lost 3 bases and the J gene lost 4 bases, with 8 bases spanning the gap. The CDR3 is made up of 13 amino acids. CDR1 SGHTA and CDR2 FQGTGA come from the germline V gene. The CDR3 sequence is CASSLGGPDTQYF. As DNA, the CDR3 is TGTGCCAGCAGCTTGGGGGGCCCAGATACGCAGTATTTT.

The CDR3 region is CAWSADWDLEVQTQYF. For the CDR3, the DNA is TGTGCCTGGAGTGCCGACTGGGACCTCGAGGTTCAGACCCAGTACTTC. The chain combines TRBV30 with TRBJ2-5; D possibly uses TRBD1 or TRBD2 (5 bases each). Trimming removed 1 base from V and 6 bases from J, with 21 bases in between. Germline CDR1 reads GTSNPN; CDR2 reads SVGIG (reference sequence). This CDR3 spans 16 amino acids.

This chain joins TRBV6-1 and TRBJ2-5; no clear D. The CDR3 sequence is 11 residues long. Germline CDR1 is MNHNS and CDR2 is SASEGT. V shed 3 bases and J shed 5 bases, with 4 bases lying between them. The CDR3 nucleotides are TGTGCCAGCAGTGATTGGGAGACCCAGTACTTC. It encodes CASSDWETQYF.

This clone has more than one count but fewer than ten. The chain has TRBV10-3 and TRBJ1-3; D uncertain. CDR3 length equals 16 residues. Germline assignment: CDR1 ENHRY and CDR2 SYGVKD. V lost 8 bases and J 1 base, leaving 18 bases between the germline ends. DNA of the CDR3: TGTGCCATCTCCTCTCGGGCCAGCCTTTCTGGAAACACCATATATTTT. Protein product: CAISSRASLSGNTIYF.